These 22 T cell receptor beta chains were sequenced from one sample in a study of T cells after yellow fever vaccination. A single record per CDR3 protein comes from TCRdb applying MiXCR to the 5' RACE reads. The table lists roughly 340,000 distinct CDR3 sequences, 8% to 10% of them singletons. The sequencing used PBMCs, collected on the day of the first yellow fever vaccination. These receptors all stem from a man between 18 and 29 years old who received the YFV17D yellow fever vaccine.

This clonotype was observed a few times. DNA of the CDR3: TGCGCCAGCAGCTTGGATTCCGGGGCAGGGACTGGAAACACCATATATTTT. Translation: CASSLDSGAGTGNTIYF. The chain has TRBV5-1 and TRBJ1-3; possible D gene TRBD1, 5 bases. The CDR3 consists of 17 residues. Germline-derived CDR1 and CDR2 are SGHRS and YFSETQ. The V gene lost 0 bases and the J gene lost 2 bases, with 15 bases spanning the gap.

This clonotype was observed at least ten times. The genes are TRBV5-5 and TRBJ2-2; D gene ambiguous. Germline CDR1 and CDR2: SGHKS and YYEKEE (reference sequence). Between the trimmed V and J ends, which lost 1 base and 7 bases, there was a span of 5 bases. The CDR3 covers 12 residues. The CDR3 sequence is CASSLYIGELFF. CDR3 bases: TGTGCCAGCAGCTTGTATATCGGGGAGCTGTTTTTT. The entire variable domain, with the rest obtained from reference TRBV5-5 and TRBJ2-2, is as follows: DAGVTQSPTHLIKTRGQQVTLRCSPISGHKSVSWYQQVLGQGPQFIFQYYEKEERGRGNFPDRFSARQFPNYSSELNVNALLLGDSALYLCASSLYIGELFFGEGSRLTVL.

There are a few counts of this clonotype. This chain links TRBV7-3 with TRBJ2-1, with 10 nucleotides matching TRBD2. This CDR3 is 15 amino acids long. Per germline, CDR1 SGHTA and CDR2 FQGTGA. V lost 4 bases, J lost 2 bases, and 2 bases stayed unmatched. DNA of the CDR3: TGTGCCAGCAGCTATAGCGGGGGGACCTACAATGAGCAGTTCTTC. Protein product: CASSYSGGTYNEQFF.

The chain joins TRBV2 to TRBJ1-5; D gene ambiguous. This CDR3 region has 15 residues. The germline V gene has CDR1 SNHLY and CDR2 FYNNEI. V shed 2 bases and J shed 2 bases, with 10 bases lying between them. The CDR3 DNA reads TGTGCCAGCAGTGAATCAATAACGGGCAATCAGCCCCAGCATTTT. It translates to CASSESITGNQPQHF.

This clonotype has just a few counts. V and J are TRBV5-6 and TRBJ2-7; perhaps TRBD1 as D (5 bases). The germline V and J ends were trimmed by 2 bases and 3 bases, with 9 bases remaining between them. The CDR3 loop spans 13 amino acids. Germline values: CDR1 SGHDT, CDR2 YYEEEE. Here the CDR3 DNA reads TGTGCCAGCAGCTTCCGACAGATCTACGAGCAGTACTTC. It encodes CASSFRQIYEQYF.

The table lists this clonotype with many counts. The chain is built from TRBV6-1 and TRBJ2-2, with D perhaps TRBD1 (6 bases). V was cut by 5 bases and J by 5 bases, with 15 bases left in between. CDR1 is MNHNS and CDR2 is SASEGT in the germline V gene. The CDR3 runs 15 residues. CDR3 sequence reads: CASSPRGFVTGELFF. The CDR3 coding sequence is TGTGCCAGCAGTCCAAGGGGGTTCGTAACCGGGGAGCTGTTTTTT.

The chain is built from TRBV14 and TRBJ1-2; a possible D gene is TRBD1 (6 bases). Trimming cost V 4 bases and J 3 bases, with 21 bases left between them. Germline V CDR1 and CDR2: SGHDN, FVKESK. This CDR3 comprises 17 residues. The CDR3 is CASSPGYYRVGDYGYTF. The DNA of the CDR3 is TGTGCCAGCAGCCCTGGCTACTACAGGGTGGGTGACTATGGCTACACCTTC.

The chain couples TRBV29-1 to TRBJ1-3; unclear D gene. Per the germline V gene, CDR1 is SQVTM and CDR2 is ANQGSEA. The V gene lost 7 bases and the J gene lost 0 bases, with 4 bases spanning the gap. The CDR3 is 11 amino acids. CDR3 sequence: CSASSGNTIYF. In nucleotides, the CDR3 is TGCAGCGCAAGCTCTGGAAACACCATATATTTT.

This clonotype was observed a handful of times. The V and J genes are TRBV24-1 and TRBJ1-2; D is unclear. The CDR3 totals 15 residues. CDR1 and CDR2 (germline): KGHDR, SFDVKD. V lost 2 bases and J lost 4, with 13 bases in between. CDR3 DNA: TGTGCCACCAGTGATTCTGGGCAGCAGCCCTATGGCTACACCTTC. Encoded protein: CATSDSGQQPYGYTF.

The chain uses TRBV5-6 and TRBJ1-5; D is unclear. V was shortened by 4 bases and J by 4 bases, with 15 bases between the two germline ends. CDR1 is SGHDT and CDR2 is YYEEEE in the germline V gene. This CDR3 has 15 residues. In DNA, the CDR3 is TGTGCCAGCAGCATCGGTCCAGGCCTAAATCAGCCCCAGCATTTT. It specifies CASSIGPGLNQPQHF.

There are a few counts of this clonotype. The V call is TRBV5-6, the J call TRBJ2-7; 7 bases are a match to TRBD2. The CDR3 is 15 residues long. J lost 0 bases, V lost 3 bases, and 6 bases had no gene match. Germline V lookup: CDR1 SGHDT, CDR2 YYEEEE. CDR3: CASSSWGGSSYEQYF. CDR3 nucleotide sequence: TGTGCCAGCAGCTCCTGGGGGGGAAGCTCCTACGAGCAGTACTTC.

The sample holds a few counts of this clonotype. The rearrangement joins TRBV6-1 to TRBJ1-1; D gene unclear. The germline V gene encodes CDR1 MNHNS and CDR2 SASEGT. This CDR3 region has 14 residues. Deletions cut 5 bases from V and 1 base from J, with 11 bases between. The CDR3 protein is CASSPEQQNTEAFF. In DNA form, the CDR3 reads TGTGCCAGCAGTCCTGAGCAGCAGAACACTGAAGCTTTCTTT.

The chain combines TRBV20-1 with TRBJ1-6; D may be TRBD1 (5 bases). Trimming removed 3 bases from V and 7 bases from J, with 10 bases in between. The CDR3 spans 13 residues. Per germline, CDR1 DFQATT and CDR2 SNEGSKA (reference sequence). The CDR3: CSARGRMNSPLHF. CDR3 nucleotide sequence: TGCAGTGCTAGGGGACGGATGAATTCACCCCTCCACTTT.

This clonotype was detected ten times or more. This sequence joins TRBV20-1 and TRBJ1-2, with D possibly TRBD1 on 6 matching bases. Per germline, CDR1 DFQATT and CDR2 SNEGSKA (reference sequence). The CDR3 loop spans 11 amino acids. Trimming cost V 3 bases and J 4 bases, with 6 bases left between them. CDR3 sequence: CSARTGYGYTF. CDR3 in DNA: TGCAGTGCTAGGACAGGCTATGGCTACACCTTC.

As to this clonotype: One end of the junction fails to match germline, which may point to a read error. The rearrangement joins TRBV4-1 to TRBJ1-2; 11 nucleotides agree with TRBD1. This CDR3 has 15 amino acids. Germline V CDR1 and CDR2: MGHRA, YSYEKL. CDR3 protein: CASSLRTGGSYGYIF. The DNA of the CDR3 is TGCGCCAGCAGCCTCAGGACAGGGGGCAGCTATGGCTACATCTTC.

This clonotype was seen repeatedly, ten times or more. This sequence joins TRBV6-5 and TRBJ1-1, with D tentatively TRBD1 (6 bases). Germline assignment: CDR1 MNHEY and CDR2 SVGAGI. The length of the CDR3 is 14 residues. Trimming took 7 bases from V and 1 from J, leaving 13 bases between them. CDR3 in DNA: TGTGCCAGCATCTACAGGGTAACGAACACTGAAGCTTTCTTT. Its protein is CASIYRVTNTEAFF.

This clonotype was found many times. The chain joins TRBV29-1 to TRBJ2-7, with 10 bases aligning to TRBD2. Germline lookup yields CDR1 SQVTM and CDR2 ANQGSEA. V lost 4 bases to trimming and J lost 7 bases; unmatched junction nucleotides: 10. The CDR3 is 14 residues long. The CDR3, as DNA: TGCAGCGTTGGCAGTAGCGGGAGGACGGGGGAGCAGTACTTC. The encoded protein is CSVGSSGRTGEQYF.

This rearrangement joins TRBV7-6 to TRBJ1-1; 9 bases fit TRBD1. This CDR3 contains 19 residues. Trimming cost V 5 bases and J 6 bases; bases outside gene matches: 22. CDR1 and CDR2 from the germline V gene are SGHVS and FNYEAQ. The CDR3 DNA is TGTGCCAGCAGCCCATCTTGGCGTTTGGACAGGGGTAGACGGTCTGAAGCTTTCTTT. This sequence encodes CASSPSWRLDRGRRSEAFF.

This clonotype turned up a few times. V is TRBV12-3 or TRBV12-4 and J is TRBJ2-7, with D possibly called TRBD1 or TRBD2 (5 bases each). The CDR3 extends over 13 amino acids. V was trimmed by 5 bases and J by 7 bases, leaving 15 bases between them. The CDR3, as DNA: TGTGCCAGCAGTCCCCCTGGGGGAGATGAGCAGTACTTC. This encodes CASSPPGGDEQYF.

This clonotype was seen a few times. This chain uses TRBV7-2 with TRBJ2-7; D is undetermined. This CDR3 contains 14 residues. V was pared by 7 bases and J by 2 bases, with 15 bases between. Looked up from germline, CDR1 is SGHTA and CDR2 is FQGNSA. The CDR3 bases are TGTGCCAGCACCCCCTTTGGGCCCACCTACGAGCAGTACTTC. Protein: CASTPFGPTYEQYF.

This clonotype was found a few times. The chain employs TRBV6-1 and TRBJ1-3; maybe TRBD1 (5 bases). Germline V gene data show CDR1 as MNHNS and CDR2 as SASEGT. V shed 4 bases and J shed 4 bases, with 8 bases lying between them. There are 13 residues in the CDR3. As DNA, the CDR3 is TGTGCCAGCAGTGGGACATGGGGAAACACCATATATTTT. It is translated as CASSGTWGNTIYF.

This clonotype was seen ten or more times. The chain couples TRBV7-9 to TRBJ2-5; TRBD2 is a possible D gene (6 bases). Germline CDR1 is SEHNR and CDR2 is FQNEAQ (reference sequence). The CDR3 spans 14 residues. V was shortened by 2 bases and J by 5 bases, with 12 bases between the two germline ends. This chain's CDR3 is CASSLMGGSETQYF. As DNA, the CDR3 is TGTGCCAGCAGCTTAATGGGGGGTTCGGAGACCCAGTACTTC.